Included here is one T cell receptor (beta chain) sequence, with context. What antigen it recognizes has not been identified. The record has no base qualities; no much larger clone is one base away. Genomic DNA was extracted from sorted cells for sequencing of the TCRbeta CDR3 region. The immunoSEQ Assay was used to sequence the TCRbeta CDR3 regions. TCRdb provides this immuneACCESS table in a form limited to in-frame rearrangements. Some clones are lacking; in checked studies, under half of them reflect an unresolved V gene, and why the rest are absent is not known. In this sample the table shows roughly 62,000 clones, about nine tenths of which occur a single time. The leading ten clones occupy 3.5% to 4% of the sample. The germline V gene supplies CDR1 SGHAT and CDR2 FQNNGV. V lost 3 bases and J lost 3 bases; the stretch between them is 15 bases long. The CDR3 contains 15 residues, cysteine and phenylalanine counted. Of all the DNA, just the CDR3 is kept, 45 bases in frame from base 1.

This specimen belongs to a study of OX40 agonist ivuxolimab in advanced cancers. As for the study more broadly: The costimulatory receptor OX40 (CD134) was targeted by ivuxolimab, a fully human IgG2 agonistic monoclonal antibody. Peripheral TCRbeta sequencing aimed to test whether ivuxolimab altered TCR sequence diversity and caused clonal T-cell expansion. Partial responses were achieved by three dose-escalation patients, of whom one had hepatocellular carcinoma and two had cutaneous melanoma. Of the roughly 51 patients in dose escalation, some 20 had hepatocellular carcinoma, about 15 had melanoma, 9 had renal cell carcinoma and 9 had head and neck cancer. Patients were allowed to have had prior anti-PD-1, anti-PD-L1 or anti-CTLA-4 therapy, and 40% of the dose-escalation patients had been treated with checkpoint inhibitors. Intravenous ivuxolimab was administered to patients every 2 weeks at six dose levels: 0.01, 0.1, 0.3, 1.5, 3 and 10 mg/kg. In the dose-escalation cohort, roughly 80% of patients were male, and the mean age was about 55 years, with a range of 23 to 79. The paper describes the monotherapy dose-escalation part (N of about 54 patients) of the phase I trial of ivuxolimab. The research as a whole found: After ivuxolimab, more expanded clones were found on average in CD8+ T cells than in CD4+ T cells. The antigen specificity of the clonally expanded peripheral T cells was not determined. Low levels of normalized T-cell clonal expansion were also seen in some patients who did not respond. Clonal expansion of both CD4+ and CD8+ blood T cells was observed from baseline to week 6 at doses 0.1 to 3.0 mg/kg. In the 0.1-3.0 mg/kg groups, partial responders had among the lowest normalized peripheral clonal expansion, particularly in CD8+ T cells.

The trial excluded patients who had a history of autoimmune disease or who were on systemic immunosuppression. Peripheral blood for TCR sequencing was collected from all dose cohorts at baseline, on cycle 4 day 1, and on cycle 7 day 1. Samples were obtained from an open-label, multicenter, first-in-human phase I dose-escalation trial of ivuxolimab. Adults with locally advanced or metastatic melanoma, renal cell carcinoma, hepatocellular carcinoma or head and neck squamous cell carcinoma were enrolled in the trial. Before TCR sequencing, CD4+ T cells and CD8+ T cells from peripheral blood were sorted into separate populations.

The V and J genes are TRBV11-2 and TRBJ2-7; TRBD1 might be the D gene, on 6 matching bases. The input for sequencing was CD4+ or CD8+ T cells sorted from blood, taken in a trial of the OX40 agonist ivuxolimab. This receptor was identified in an adult with an advanced solid tumor such as melanoma, head and neck, liver or kidney cancer. The CDR3 has the sequence CASSLDQGRFYEQYF. The nucleotide sequence reads as follows: TGTGCCAGCAGCTTGGATCAGGGGCGGTTCTACGAGCAGTACTTC.